This T cell receptor (beta chain) was profiled in a study of Ad26.COV2.S vaccination and SARS-CoV-2 variants. Study-level background: Enrollment placed the donor in the COV1001 Ad26.COV2.S trial arm. Doses of Ad26.COV2.S were injected into muscle once or twice, 56 days apart.

This clone was seen only a few times. Treatment here: around 19 received Ad26.COV2.S at low or high dose, single or two shots; about 5 received placebo; per-sample allocation not given. All samples were drawn on day 63, counting from the first vaccine or placebo injection. Donor was an adult aged 18-55 years in Boston. Libraries were prepared by immunoSEQ multiplex PCR; TCRdb keeps only in-frame clonotypes and omits some of them. The sample has about 320,000 clones, around 84% seen once. The source material was peripheral blood, sampled in a trial of Ad26.COV2.S vaccine versus placebo. This TCR came from a person between 18 and 65 years old who received the Ad26.COV2.S COVID-19 vaccine or a placebo.

The CDR3 sequence: CSASDQNTEAFF. CDR3 sequence (DNA): TGCAGTGCTAGTGATCAGAACACTGAAGCTTTCTTT. This chain links TRBV20-1 with TRBJ1-1, with D uncertain. Per germline, CDR1 DFQATT and CDR2 SNEGSKA (reference sequence). Trimming left V 3 bases short and J 1 base short, with 6 bases between. The CDR3 spans 12 residues.